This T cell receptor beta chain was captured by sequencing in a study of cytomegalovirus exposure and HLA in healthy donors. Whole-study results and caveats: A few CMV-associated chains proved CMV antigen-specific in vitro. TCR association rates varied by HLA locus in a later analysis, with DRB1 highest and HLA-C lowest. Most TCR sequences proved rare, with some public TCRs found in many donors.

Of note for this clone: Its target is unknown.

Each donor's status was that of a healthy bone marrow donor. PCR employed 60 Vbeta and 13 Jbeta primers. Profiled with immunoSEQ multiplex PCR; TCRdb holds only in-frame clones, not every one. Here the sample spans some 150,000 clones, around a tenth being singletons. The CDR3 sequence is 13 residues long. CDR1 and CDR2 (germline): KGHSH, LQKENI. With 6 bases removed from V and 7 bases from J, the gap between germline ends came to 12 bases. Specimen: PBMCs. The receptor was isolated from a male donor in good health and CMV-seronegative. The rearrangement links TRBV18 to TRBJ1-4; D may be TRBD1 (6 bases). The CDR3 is CASSQGTIEKLFF. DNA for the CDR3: TGTGCCAGCTCGCAGGGGACCATTGAAAAACTGTTTTTT.